This passage covers 5 T cell receptor beta chains from one sample sequenced in a study of blood T cell repertoires in COVID-19 (dated by TCRdb to 2019 to 2021). Preparation of the library involved the immunoSEQ multiplex PCR assay. The clones in this table, taken by TCRdb from immuneACCESS, are in-frame only. Not every clone is retained; where verified, under half of the shortfall comes from an unresolved V gene, and the cause of the rest is unknown. The sample has approximately 330,000 clones on record, approximately 89% of them singletons. The top ten constitute just under 9.5% of the sample. The sample consisted of PBMCs or T cells enriched from blood (not recorded which). The receptors were gathered from a woman in her twenties or thirties who had recovered from COVID-19.

Regarding this clone: Other DNA sequences in this specimen translate into the identical CDR3. The chain carries TRBV7-2 and TRBJ1-1, with TRBD1 as a possible D gene (5 bases). Between the trimmed V and J ends, which lost 0 bases and 0 bases, there was a span of 5 bases. CDR3 length equals 14 residues. CDR1 SGHTA and CDR2 FQGNSA come from the germline V gene. For the CDR3, the DNA is TGTGCCAGCAGCTTAGCACAGGTGAACACTGAAGCTTTCTTT. Residues: CASSLAQVNTEAFF.

The rearrangement links TRBV28 to TRBJ1-5; perhaps TRBD1 as D (5 bases). The V end lost 4 bases, the J end lost 15 bases, and 19 bases lay between the germline ends. The CDR3 is 13 amino acids. In germline, CDR1 is MDHEN, CDR2 SYDVKM. The CDR3 DNA reads TGTGCCAGCAGTTCACTACAGGCTATCCTCCGGCATTTT. Translating gives CASSSLQAILRHF.

The J gene is TRBJ1-5, the V gene TRBV7-9; D is possibly TRBD1 (5 bases). The CDR3 spans 14 residues. Trimming removed 3 bases from V and 5 bases from J, with 11 bases in between. Germline V gives CDR1 SEHNR, CDR2 FQNEAQ (reference sequence). The CDR3 nucleotides read TGTGCCAGCAGCTTCTCAGGGATCGATCAGCCCCAGCATTTT. This codes for CASSFSGIDQPQHF.

The rearrangement joins TRBV5-1 to TRBJ2-1; TRBD2 agrees at 7 bases. CDR1 and CDR2 (germline): SGHRS, YFSETQ. V dropped 1 base and J dropped 6; count of bases not matched to a gene: 4. This CDR3 is 14 amino acids long. CDR3 nucleotide sequence: TGCGCCAGCAGCTTGCAGGGAGGGAGCAATGAGCAGTTCTTC. Its protein product is CASSLQGGSNEQFF.

The V and J genes are TRBV5-1 and TRBJ2-7; TRBD2 matches at 10 bases. The CDR3 length is 13 residues. Germline values: CDR1 SGHRS, CDR2 YFSETQ. The junction had 5 bases not matched to a gene; V was cut back by 7 bases and J by 4 bases. The CDR3 DNA is TGCGCCAGCGGGACTAGCGAGATTTACGAGCAGTACTTC. It translates to CASGTSEIYEQYF.